This T cell receptor (beta chain) is from a study of T cells in Graves' hyperthyroidism and ophthalmopathy. Points from the study as a whole: Ophthalmopathy prediction by the model preceded onset by a median about 6.3 months. Stable hyperthyroidism was separated from ophthalmopathy by a model based on 13 V-J features.

Amplification of TCR beta CDR3 regions used RNA as the template. HTBI primers were the set used in a first-round RT-PCR of the TCR CDR3. TCRdb redid the calling of the multiplex PCR reads with MiXCR, one entry per CDR3 protein. The data contain 400,000 or so distinct CDR3 sequences, over 13% of them seen just once; the ten biggest clones take up around 27%. This clonotype was found many times. Its antigen is currently unknown. Losses at the gene ends were 5 bases for V and 6 bases for J; bases not matched to a gene: 9. Germline CDR1 and CDR2: SGHTA and FQGNSA. This CDR3 is built from 17 residues. For ophthalmopathy patients, the Clinical Activity Score was at least 3 and the NOSPECS grade at least 4; duration was under 3 months. Patients were excluded for uncontrolled infection, other autoimmune disease, pregnancy or lactation.

Sequencing was carried out using blood. The genes are TRBV7-2 and TRBJ2-1; 14 nucleotides agree with TRBD2. The TCR originated in a man aged 50-59 years with Graves' ophthalmopathy. Written as DNA, the CDR3 is TGTGCCAGCAGCCAAGGGACTAGCGGGAGAGGGGGCAATGAGCAGTTCTTC. It codes for CASSQGTSGRGGNEQFF. Supplemented by reference TRBV7-2 and TRBJ2-1, the full variable domain reads GAGVSQSPSNKVTEKGKDVELRCDPISGHTALYWYRQSLGQGLEFLIYFQGNSAPDKSGLPSDRFSAERTGGSVSTLTIQRTQQEDSAVYLCASSQGTSGRGGNEQFFGPGTRLTVL.